This passage covers 32 T cell receptor beta chains from one sample sequenced in a study of blood T cell repertoires in COVID-19. Measured with immunoSEQ multiplex PCR; TCRdb has only the in-frame clones, and not every one. The sample holds 250,000 to 350,000 clones, 92% seen once. Sample: PBMCs or T cells enriched from blood (not recorded which). The receptors originated from a woman aged 30 to 39 who had recovered from COVID-19.

The chain combines TRBV27 with TRBJ1-1, with D maybe TRBD1 (5 bases). Germline V lookup: CDR1 MNHEY, CDR2 SMNVEV (reference sequence). V lost 6 bases and J 1 base, leaving 12 bases between the germline ends. The CDR3 runs 14 residues. The CDR3 DNA is TGTGCCAGCAGACATGACAGATGGAACACTGAAGCTTTCTTT. Protein: CASRHDRWNTEAFF.

The chain carries TRBV4-3 and TRBJ2-2, with TRBD2 as a possible D gene (6 bases). Per germline, CDR1 LGHNA and CDR2 YSLEER. This CDR3 contains 17 residues. The V gene lost 0 bases and the J gene lost 4 bases, with 15 bases spanning the gap. The DNA of the CDR3 is TGCGCCAGCAGCCAAGATGGTGGGGGAGGCCCCACCGGGGAGCTGTTTTTT. Translated: CASSQDGGGGPTGELFF.

This sequence joins TRBV28 and TRBJ2-1, with D possibly TRBD1 on 5 matching bases. The CDR3 runs to 14 residues. Germline CDR1 MDHEN, CDR2 SYDVKM. The V end was cut by 10 bases, the J end by 4 bases, with 17 bases between. The CDR3 protein is CATTHQGTYNEQFF. CDR3 nucleotide sequence: TGTGCCACCACCCATCAGGGTACTTACAATGAGCAGTTCTTC.

The chain employs TRBV28 and TRBJ2-7, with 7 bases that match TRBD2. This CDR3 contains 15 residues. The germline gives CDR1 MDHEN, CDR2 SYDVKM. Trimming removed 5 bases from V and 6 bases from J; junction bases left unmatched: 13. CDR3 DNA sequence: TGTGCCAGCAGTGGTGGGGGGGGACGAGTAAGCGAGCAGTACTTC. Encoded protein: CASSGGGGRVSEQYF.

This chain joins TRBV7-2 and TRBJ2-7, with D hard to call. V was pared by 5 bases and J by 2 bases, with 19 bases between. Germline CDR1 and CDR2: SGHTA and FQGNSA. This CDR3 region has 16 residues. The CDR3 sequence is CASSPVTAEVTYEQYF. The CDR3 DNA reads as TGTGCCAGCAGCCCTGTTACGGCCGAGGTTACCTACGAGCAGTACTTC. Looking up the rest from reference TRBV7-2 and TRBJ2-7 gives the full variable domain: GAGVSQSPSNKVTEKGKDVELRCDPISGHTALYWYRQSLGQGLEFLIYFQGNSAPDKSGLPSDRFSAERTGGSVSTLTIQRTQQEDSAVYLCASSPVTAEVTYEQYFGPGTRLTVT.

Only a few counts were recorded for this clone. The chain carries TRBV28 and TRBJ2-7, with TRBD1 identical over 8 bases. The CDR3 has 13 amino acids. Germline trimming cut 8 bases from V and 5 bases from J; bases unmatched to any gene: 8. Germline V gene lookup returns CDR1 MDHEN and CDR2 SYDVKM. The CDR3 DNA follows: TGTGCCAGCGCCGGACAGGGTTTAAACGAGCAGTACTTC. Its translation is CASAGQGLNEQYF.

J is TRBJ2-4 and V is TRBV6-5; 8 bases map to TRBD1. V shed 5 bases and J 5 bases; nucleotides not matched to a gene: 2. Looked up from germline, CDR1 is MNHEY and CDR2 is SVGAGI. There are 13 residues in the CDR3. CDR3 coding DNA: TGTGCCAGCAGTACAGGGGGACAAAACATTCAGTACTTC. Translation gives CASSTGGQNIQYF.

The chain uses TRBV28 and TRBJ1-2; the D gene is possibly TRBD1 (5 bases). There are 13 residues in the CDR3. Trimming pared 0 bases from V and 8 bases from J, leaving 10 bases between. Germline lookup yields CDR1 MDHEN and CDR2 SYDVKM. The CDR3 region is CASSLWTDHGYTF. CDR3 DNA sequence: TGTGCCAGCAGTTTATGGACAGATCACGGCTACACCTTC.

The J gene is TRBJ2-5, the V gene TRBV24-1; 10 nucleotides line up with TRBD1. Unmatched junction bases numbered 13, after V lost 3 bases and J lost 7 bases. The CDR3 is 17 residues long. CDR1 is KGHDR and CDR2 is SFDVKD in the germline V gene. This CDR3 reads CATSDTLGQGEDVTQYF. The CDR3 DNA reads as TGTGCCACCAGTGATACCCTAGGACAGGGGGAGGATGTGACCCAGTACTTC.

This chain connects TRBV6-2 or TRBV6-3 to TRBJ2-3; 11 bases agree with TRBD2. The ends lost 6 bases at V and 7 bases at J; junction bases unmatched: 9. The CDR3 length is 15 residues. Germline V lookup: CDR1 MNHEY, CDR2 SVGEGT. The CDR3 DNA reads TGTGCCAGCAGCATAGCGGGGGGGCTGGGAAATACGCAGTATTTT. This encodes CASSIAGGLGNTQYF.

The chain links TRBV21-1 to TRBJ2-1; TRBD2, the table's D call, was not compared with the DNA. TRBV21-1 is classified as a pseudogene. CDR3 size: 14 residues. DNA for the CDR3: TGTGCCAGCAGCAAAGAGGGAGTCTACAATGAGCAGTTCTTC. This codes for CASSKEGVYNEQFF.

This chain uses TRBV13 with TRBJ2-5, with TRBD1 matching over 9 bases. The germline V gene has CDR1 PRHDT and CDR2 FYEKMQ (reference sequence). The CDR3 runs to 17 residues. Trimming took 5 bases from V and 6 from J; bases not matched to a gene: 16. In DNA form, the CDR3 reads TGTGCCAGCAGCCCGCCATCGACAGGGGGGCCCGGAAAGACCCAGTACTTC. The encoded protein is CASSPPSTGGPGKTQYF.

The rearrangement uses TRBV18 and TRBJ1-2; D call uncertain. The CDR3 is 12 residues long. Germline V CDR1 and CDR2: KGHSH, LQKENI. Trimming cost V 6 bases and J 7 bases, with 12 bases left between them. CDR3 region: CASSPLEGGYTF. The CDR3 bases are TGTGCCAGCTCCCCCTTAGAGGGTGGCTACACCTTC.

The V gene is TRBV25-1, the J gene TRBJ1-1, with TRBD1 as a possible D gene (6 bases). V gave up 2 bases and J gave up 5 bases, with 9 bases separating them. From germline, CDR1 is MGHDK and CDR2 SYGVNS. This CDR3 spans 13 amino acids. CDR3: CASSEPGETEAFF. The CDR3 DNA follows: TGTGCCAGCAGTGAACCAGGGGAAACTGAAGCTTTCTTT. The whole variable domain, remainder taken from reference TRBV25-1 and TRBJ1-1, is EADIYQTPRYLVIGTGKKITLECSQTMGHDKMYWYQQDPGMELHLIHYSYGVNSTEKGDLSSESTVSRIRTEHFPLTLESARPSHTSQYLCASSEPGETEAFFGQGTRLTVV.

The rearrangement uses TRBV19 and TRBJ1-2, with D tentatively TRBD1 (6 bases). Germline values: CDR1 LNHDA, CDR2 SQIVND (reference sequence). V lost 3 bases and J lost 7, with 12 bases in between. There are 13 residues in the CDR3. In DNA form, the CDR3 reads TGTGCCAGTAGTATCTCAGGGGACGGTGGCTACACCTTC. Its translation: CASSISGDGGYTF.

This sequence joins TRBV12-5 and TRBJ2-5, with TRBD1 matching over 7 bases. The germline V gene encodes CDR1 LGHNT and CDR2 FRNRAP. The CDR3 length is 18 residues. The J segment lost 5 bases and the V segment lost 6 bases, leaving 21 bases of the junction unmatched. This CDR3 reads CASGLVAGTVRRGETQYF. CDR3 DNA: TGTGCTAGTGGCCTGGTTGCCGGGACAGTACGACGAGGGGAGACCCAGTACTTC.

V and J are TRBV10-3 and TRBJ2-5; D uncertain. The germline gives CDR1 ENHRY, CDR2 SYGVKD. Trimming took off 10 bases at V and 3 bases at J, with 12 bases between the two ends. The CDR3 contains 12 residues. CDR3 nucleotides: TGTGCCACCGCGACACAGAAAGAGACCCAGTACTTC. It specifies CATATQKETQYF.

The rearrangement uses TRBV11-3 and TRBJ1-1; TRBD1 matches at 7 bases. V trimming: 3 bases; J trimming: 6 bases; junction bases outside the gene matches: 10. This CDR3 has 15 amino acids. CDR1 and CDR2 (germline): SGHNT, YENEEA. The CDR3: CASSLATGAWSEAFF. Here the CDR3 DNA reads TGTGCCAGCAGCTTGGCTACAGGGGCATGGTCTGAAGCTTTCTTT.

The rearrangement links TRBV6-5 to TRBJ1-5; TRBD1 matches 8 bases. Germline CDR1 reads MNHEY; CDR2 reads SVGAGI. This CDR3 has 15 amino acids. J was trimmed by 4 bases and V by 5 bases; bases with no gene match: 7. This CDR3 reads CASSTGQGGNQPQHF. The CDR3 DNA reads TGTGCCAGCAGTACTGGACAGGGTGGGAATCAGCCCCAGCATTTT.

V gene TRBV2 combines with J gene TRBJ1-4, with 10 bases fitting TRBD1. Trimming cost V 4 bases and J 8 bases; bases outside gene matches: 7. The germline V gene encodes CDR1 SNHLY and CDR2 FYNNEI. The CDR3 covers 15 residues. CDR3 protein: CASSGQGAGGEKLFF. The CDR3 DNA is TGTGCCAGCAGTGGACAGGGGGCTGGGGGGGAAAAACTGTTTTTT. The full variable domain, its missing parts supplied by reference TRBV2 and TRBJ1-4, is EPEVTQTPSHQVTQMGQEVILRCVPISNHLYFYWYRQILGQKVEFLVSFYNNEISEKSEIFDDQFSVERPDGSNFTLKIRSTKLEDSAMYFCASSGQGAGGEKLFFGSGTQLSVL.

The chain has TRBV3-1 (or the pseudogene TRBV3-2) and TRBJ2-3; perhaps TRBD2 as D (7 bases). The CDR3 loop spans 16 amino acids. Trimming removed 2 bases at V and 3 bases at J, with 15 bases between. CDR1 is LGHDT, CDR2 YNNKEL, per germline (reference sequence). The CDR3 region is CASSQFSGQGTDTQYF. The CDR3 DNA reads as TGTGCCAGCAGCCAATTTAGCGGGCAGGGGACAGATACGCAGTATTTT.

The J gene is TRBJ2-1, the V gene TRBV2, with 9 bases fitting TRBD2. The CDR3 totals 16 residues. Germline V gene data show CDR1 as SNHLY and CDR2 as FYNNEI. Unmatched junction bases numbered 12, after V lost 8 bases and J lost 4 bases. The chain's CDR3 is CASFERGTSLYNEQFF. The CDR3 nucleotides read TGTGCCAGCTTTGAGAGAGGGACTAGCTTGTACAATGAGCAGTTCTTC.

V is TRBV7-9 and J is TRBJ2-3; tentatively, D is TRBD1 (6 bases). V was trimmed by 5 bases and J by 4 bases, leaving 13 bases between them. CDR1 is SEHNR, CDR2 FQNEAQ, per germline (reference sequence). There are 14 residues in the CDR3. CDR3 sequence reads: CASSDTGSADTQYF. In DNA form, the CDR3 reads TGTGCCAGCAGCGACACAGGGTCCGCAGATACGCAGTATTTT.

The V and J genes are TRBV5-1 and TRBJ2-1; possible D gene TRBD2, 5 bases. The germline V gene has CDR1 SGHRS and CDR2 YFSETQ. The CDR3 is made up of 20 amino acids. Between the trimmed V and J ends, which lost 0 bases and 1 base, there was a span of 23 bases. The CDR3: CASSLATKYLRSGSYNEQFF. The CDR3 nucleotides read TGCGCCAGCAGCTTGGCTACAAAATACCTCCGATCGGGGTCCTACAATGAGCAGTTCTTC.

The chain has TRBV4-1 and TRBJ1-4; D is possibly TRBD1 (5 bases). V lost 7 bases and J lost 6, with 15 bases in between. CDR1 and CDR2 from the germline V gene are MGHRA and YSYEKL. There are 14 residues in the CDR3. The CDR3 region has the DNA TGCGCCAGCAAGGAAGGGGTAGTAGATGAAAAACTGTTTTTT. The encoded protein is CASKEGVVDEKLFF.

The chain couples TRBV6-5 to TRBJ2-1, with TRBD1 matching over 7 bases. Trimming cost V 10 bases and J 8 bases; bases outside gene matches: 17. CDR3 length equals 15 residues. Germline lookup yields CDR1 MNHEY and CDR2 SVGAGI. The CDR3 DNA reads TGTGCCACCTCGGCCAGAACAGGGGTGTCCGATGAGCAGTTCTTC. Translated: CATSARTGVSDEQFF.

This clone has more than one count but fewer than ten. The CDR3 sequence is CASSQEAGGFTEAFF. The CDR3 DNA is TGCGCCAGCAGCCAAGAGGCAGGGGGCTTTACGGAAGCTTTCTTT. The chain combines TRBV4-1 with TRBJ1-1, with 8 bases identical to TRBD1. V shed 0 bases, J shed 8 bases, and the junction held 8 bases outside the gene matches. The CDR3 covers 15 residues. Germline V gene lookup returns CDR1 MGHRA and CDR2 YSYEKL.

Only one count was recorded for this clone. V is TRBV19 and J is TRBJ2-3; D might be TRBD1 (6 bases). Germline V lookup: CDR1 LNHDA, CDR2 SQIVND (reference sequence). With 5 bases removed from V and 2 bases from J, the gap between germline ends came to 14 bases. The CDR3 loop spans 15 amino acids. CDR3 DNA sequence: TGTGCCAGTAGTTCAGGGGCGTTCGTCACAGATACGCAGTATTTT. Residues: CASSSGAFVTDTQYF. Together with reference TRBV19 and TRBJ2-3, the CDR3 gives the full variable domain: DGGITQSPKYLFRKEGQNVTLSCEQNLNHDAMYWYRQDPGQGLRLIYYSQIVNDFQKGDIAEGYSVSREKKESFPLTVTSAQKNPTAFYLCASSSGAFVTDTQYFGPGTRLTVL.

This chain links TRBV11-2 with TRBJ2-7; 7 positions match TRBD1. Trimming took 1 base from V and 2 from J; bases not matched to a gene: 2. This CDR3 is 14 amino acids long. The germline gives CDR1 SGHAT, CDR2 FQNNGV. CDR3 sequence (DNA): TGTGCCAGCAGCTTAGTGCAGGGGGCCTACGAGCAGTACTTC. Its protein product is CASSLVQGAYEQYF. Looking up the rest from reference TRBV11-2 and TRBJ2-7 gives the full variable domain: EAGVAQSPRYKIIEKRQSVAFWCNPISGHATLYWYQQILGQGPKLLIQFQNNGVVDDSQLPKDRFSAERLKGVDSTLKIQPAKLEDSAVYLCASSLVQGAYEQYFGPGTRLTVT.

The CDR3 protein is CASSVEDYAGYEQYF. Written as DNA, the CDR3 is TGTGCCAGCAGCGTAGAGGACTATGCAGGGTACGAGCAGTACTTC. This chain joins TRBV9 and TRBJ2-7; D may be TRBD2 (6 bases). Germline V gene data show CDR1 as SGDLS and CDR2 as YYNGEE. The V end lost 0 bases, the J end lost 4 bases, and 14 bases lay between the germline ends. The CDR3 consists of 15 residues.

The V call is TRBV19, the J call TRBJ1-5; weak D call: TRBD1 (6 bases). The V end lost 6 bases, the J end lost 2 bases, and 11 bases lay between the germline ends. Germline V gives CDR1 LNHDA, CDR2 SQIVND (reference sequence). This CDR3 has 14 residues. CDR3 protein: CASRDDRRNQPQHF. The DNA of the CDR3 is TGTGCCAGTAGGGACGACAGGCGCAATCAGCCCCAGCATTTT.

The chain combines TRBV4-1 with TRBJ2-1; TRBD2 aligns across 8 bases. The CDR3 is 15 residues long. Germline V gene data show CDR1 as MGHRA and CDR2 as YSYEKL. V was pared by 0 bases and J by 7 bases, with 5 bases of the junction left unmatched. CDR3 DNA sequence: TGCGCCAGCAGCCAAGAGGGGACTAGTTTGAATGAGCAGTTCTTC. Its protein is CASSQEGTSLNEQFF.